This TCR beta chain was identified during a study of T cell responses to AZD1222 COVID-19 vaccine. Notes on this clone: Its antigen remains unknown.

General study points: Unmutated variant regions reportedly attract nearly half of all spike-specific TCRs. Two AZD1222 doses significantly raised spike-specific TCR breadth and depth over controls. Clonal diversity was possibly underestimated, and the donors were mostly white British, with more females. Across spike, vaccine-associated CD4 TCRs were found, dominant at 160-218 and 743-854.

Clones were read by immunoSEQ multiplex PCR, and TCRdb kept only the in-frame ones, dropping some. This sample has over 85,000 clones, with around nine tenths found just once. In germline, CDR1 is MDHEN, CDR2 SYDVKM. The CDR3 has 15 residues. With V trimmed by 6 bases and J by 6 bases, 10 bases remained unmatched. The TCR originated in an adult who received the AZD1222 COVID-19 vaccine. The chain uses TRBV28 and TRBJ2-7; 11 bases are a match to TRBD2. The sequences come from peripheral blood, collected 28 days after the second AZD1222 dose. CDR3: CASRLGTSGRSEQYF. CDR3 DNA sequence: TGTGCCAGCAGGCTAGGGACTAGCGGAAGAAGCGAGCAGTACTTC.